This TCR beta chain was sequenced in a study of CD8+ T cells in alopecia areata (dated by TCRdb to between 2018 and 2020). Regarding the study in general: Treated patients were enrolled in an open-label pilot trial of oral tofacitinib, 5 to 10 mg twice daily, for moderate-to-severe alopecia areata. Tofacitinib was given for 6 to 18 months, followed by 6 months of follow-up off drug to assess delayed response and recurrence. High-throughput TCRbeta sequencing was used to examine T cell clonal expansion in alopecia areata in both the C3H/HeJ mouse model and human patients. In humans, TCRbeta sequencing was performed on scalp tissue and on sorted CD4+ and CD8+ peripheral blood T cells from healthy controls and from patients with patchy or totalis/universalis alopecia areata. Biopsies were taken from tofacitinib-treated patients at baseline and again at 4 and 24 weeks into treatment, and several of those patients also had a later scalp biopsy. Clonality in the scalp was compared among normal scalp (n=4), patchy alopecia areata scalp (n=8), and alopecia totalis/universalis scalp (n=8). RNA was obtained with the PAXgene miRNA kit for fixed scalp, the miRNeasy kit for PBMCs, and the RNeasy kit for mouse skin. Amplification of TCRbeta CDR3 regions was done by immunoSEQ multiplex PCR using 35 Vbeta forward primers and 13 Jbeta reverse primers. Overall study results and their limits: Shared TCR sequences between patients were less evident than in mice, which may be partly attributable to HLA diversity in the patient population. Scalp TCR repertoire analysis is complicated because resident alphabeta T cells in normal human skin are also sequenced, whereas mouse skin is dominated by gammadelta T cells. Lesional scalp, especially in alopecia totalis/universalis, showed higher clonality and more expanded CD8+ clones than normal scalp, suggesting antigenic drive.

This clone turned up a few times. The clone's antigen remains unknown. Base-call qualities are not available, and no considerably larger clone is one nucleotide away. The time point label here, explained by the study, means: baseline before oral tofacitinib. Peripheral blood and lesional scalp punch biopsies were obtained from patients with alopecia areata. PBMCs were isolated by density centrifugation and stained for CD3, CD4 and CD8, and CD4+ and CD8+ T cells were sorted on a FACSAria. CDR1 and CDR2, looked up from the germline V gene, are KGHSH and LQKENI. V was cut back by 2 bases and J by 2 bases, leaving a gap of 7 bases between them. Reading from cysteine to phenylalanine, the CDR3 counts 13 amino acids. Just the 39-base CDR3 DNA is kept, in frame starting at base 1. The method behind the library was the immunoSEQ multiplex PCR assay. To provide template for TCR sequencing, every sample had RNA extracted and reverse transcribed into cDNA. SuperScript III was used for first-strand cDNA synthesis, primed with a 2:1 mix of oligo-dT and random hexamers. A synthetic immune receptor repertoire was used to measure amplification bias, and any remaining bias was corrected computationally. In the paper's pipeline: Raw reads were preprocessed to remove errors, and CDR3 was defined according to IMGT conventions as the region from the conserved cysteine to phenylalanine. Clonality was computed as 1 minus the Shannon entropy, with the entropy normalized by log2 of the number of productive unique TCRs. Scalp TCRbeta sequences were cross-referenced with sorted blood CD4 and CD8 repertoires so that the CD4 or CD8 identity of scalp clones could be inferred. TCRdb stores this immuneACCESS table with in-frame sequences only. Part of the clones is absent; in the studies checked, under half of the shortfall reflects unresolved V genes, and no reason is known for the rest. The V and J calls and the clone size are those of that table, but D and trimming were determined from the DNA. The sample yields about 200,000 clones; approximately 52% were counted once. The ten largest clones capture just over 0.45% of the sample.

The chain joins TRBV18 to TRBJ2-7; the D gene cannot be resolved reliably. This clonotype was sampled from a human donor with alopecia areata. The input for sequencing was CD4+ T cells sorted from blood, taken at week 0. CDR3 reads: CASSPDGAYEQYF. The sequenced DNA is TGTGCCAGCTCACCAGATGGCGCCTACGAGCAGTACTTC.